Given below is one TCR beta chain in context. Its target is unknown. Source study methods: Junction-only sequences produced by ImmunoSEQ had no quality scores, so filtering differed. Sequencing used immunoSEQ multiplex PCR; TCRdb keeps in-frame clones, though not all of them. D and trimming come from the DNA, and the V and J calls and clone size come from that table. The repertoire includes some 600,000 clones, approximately 96% of them detected once, and about 0.11% sits in the top ten. Cells designated naive CD8 were CD45RO-negative and were positively selected for CCR7, with terminally differentiated effector memory CD45RA+ cells excluded. These data originate in a study of shared clonotypes between healthy human individuals. Study context: Each donor's CD4 naive and CD4 memory cells filled three plates apiece, CD8 naive two, and CD8 memory one. The study's findings and limits: Across subsets, estimated richness was generally greater for naive than for memory populations. The authors expected sequencing depth to affect clonotype sharing among donors.

Material: naive CD8+ T cells sorted from blood. The source is a woman aged 25 to 45 in good health.

CDR3 in amino acids: CASGRREKLFF. The CDR3 bases are TGTGCCAGCGGGAGGCGTGAAAAACTGTTTTTT. The chain carries TRBV2 and TRBJ1-4, with no clear D. Germline-derived CDR1 and CDR2 are SNHLY and FYNNEI. This CDR3 contains 11 residues. V lost 8 bases and J lost 7, with 8 bases in between.